This TCR beta chain derives from a study of control samples from healthy donors and cancer patients. There are 15 residues in the CDR3. Germline values: CDR1 SGHRS, CDR2 YFSETQ. The V and J ends lost 2 bases and 2 bases respectively, with 13 bases between them. Repertoires were generated with immunoSEQ multiplex PCR, while TCRdb's copy carries only in-frame clones and drops some. The table records about 130,000 clones, around 90% of them present only once. This chain links TRBV5-1 with TRBJ2-5; D possibly corresponds to TRBD2 (5 bases). The TCR comes from a man in his late teens or twenties in good health. The sequenced sample consisted of blood. The CDR3 spells CASSFGVQPQETQYF. The CDR3 nucleotides are TGCGCCAGCAGCTTCGGGGTACAACCTCAAGAGACCCAGTACTTC.